This is a list of T cell receptor beta chains from one sample in a study of blood T cell repertoires in COVID-19. Profiling relied on immunoSEQ multiplex PCR, and the TCRdb table lists in-frame clones only, not all of them. The sample has about 200,000 clones, approximately 81% seen once. Input material: peripheral blood. The origin of the receptors is a human donor in a cohort sampled during active COVID-19. CDR3s include the opening cysteine and the closing phenylalanine or tryptophan.

CDR3	V
CAISDKGWNTEAFF	TRBV10-3
CATSDPRGPGELFF	TRBV24-1
CASSILATLSTDTQYF	TRBV19
CASSVEISGGALDTQYF	TRBV9
CASSFSRTGAGNTIYF	TRBV28
CASSLRQGSGELFF	TRBV5-6
CTNGSSGYTF	TRBV1
CASSYTGAAYNEQFF	TRBV5-1
CASSYPFGLAGQETQYF	TRBV6-2/TRBV6-3
CASSLDGAPDSEAFF	TRBV5-1
CASGGILNTEAFF	TRBV3-1/TRBV3-2
CASSSHQGEFSAGEKLFF	TRBV19
CASSLAAGTGAEAFF	TRBV5-5
CSASRSRGGRAPSTDTQYF	TRBV20-1
CASSQTLTDTQYF	TRBV13
CATSRERGLGNTIYF	TRBV15
CASSKAVGQENNQPQHF	TRBV21-1
CASSLGQGAPNTGELFF	TRBV7-3
CASRTTGPGEAFF	TRBV27
CASSFYGAGEQFF	TRBV12-3/TRBV12-4
CASSLSGGTNTGELFF	TRBV5-1
CASSQEPGQGNTEAFF	TRBV4-1
CASSWPARAAEAFF	TRBV5-6
CASRTTQTGTPGYTF	TRBV19
CASSVRVSGSPLHF	TRBV5-1
CASSLGDNEQFF	TRBV5-1
CASIKGANGEAFF	TRBV3-1/TRBV3-2
CASRGTGGNSPLHF	TRBV27
CASTPVSANEKLFF	TRBV6-5
CASSRRQGFAEAFF	TRBV5-1
CASSLGGSNNEQFF	TRBV27
CSVEDGEATYEQYF	TRBV29-1
CASNPLLTSGNTIYF	TRBV6-5
CTSAMGQGAPDTQYF	TRBV6-5
CASSQGGVEALKQFF	TRBV3-1/TRBV3-2
CASSLGPGGTGELFF	TRBV5-1
CASSPHLAAQYF	TRBV2
CASRGGDRFVVSYEQYF	TRBV10-1
CASRLSGTQYF	TRBV2
CASRTQGAYNEQFF	TRBV11-2
CASSLAFTENYGYTF	TRBV18
CASSLRGGETQYF	TRBV7-8
CASSPRQMGEAFF	TRBV27
CASSQDTGLVTDTQYF	TRBV14
CASRPFRVLSSGANVLTF	TRBV11-2
CASKGQGSPLHF	TRBV3-1/TRBV3-2
CATSFPGGGAGDTQYF	TRBV24-1
CASRGVSEREAFF	TRBV7-2
CASSAGTSGGSYNEQFF	TRBV9